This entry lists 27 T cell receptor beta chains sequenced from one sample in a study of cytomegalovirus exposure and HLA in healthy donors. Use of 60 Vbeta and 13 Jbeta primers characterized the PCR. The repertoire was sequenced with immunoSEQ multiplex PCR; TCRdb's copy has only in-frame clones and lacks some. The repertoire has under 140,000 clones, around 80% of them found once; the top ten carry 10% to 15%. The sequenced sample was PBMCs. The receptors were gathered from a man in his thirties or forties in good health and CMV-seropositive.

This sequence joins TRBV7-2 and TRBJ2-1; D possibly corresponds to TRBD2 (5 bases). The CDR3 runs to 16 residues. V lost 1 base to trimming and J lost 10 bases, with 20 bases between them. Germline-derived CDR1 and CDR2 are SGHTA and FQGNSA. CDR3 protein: CASSLEVARAPGEQFF. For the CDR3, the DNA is TGTGCCAGCAGCTTAGAGGTCGCGAGGGCCCCGGGCGAGCAGTTCTTC.

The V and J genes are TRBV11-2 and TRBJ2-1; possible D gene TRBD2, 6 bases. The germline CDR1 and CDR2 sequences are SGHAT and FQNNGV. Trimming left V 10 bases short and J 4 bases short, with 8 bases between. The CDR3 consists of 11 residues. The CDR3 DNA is TGTGCCACTCGGGAGTACAATGAGCAGTTCTTC. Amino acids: CATREYNEQFF. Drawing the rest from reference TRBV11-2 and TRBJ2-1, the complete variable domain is EAGVAQSPRYKIIEKRQSVAFWCNPISGHATLYWYQQILGQGPKLLIQFQNNGVVDDSQLPKDRFSAERLKGVDSTLKIQPAKLEDSAVYLCATREYNEQFFGPGTRLTVL.

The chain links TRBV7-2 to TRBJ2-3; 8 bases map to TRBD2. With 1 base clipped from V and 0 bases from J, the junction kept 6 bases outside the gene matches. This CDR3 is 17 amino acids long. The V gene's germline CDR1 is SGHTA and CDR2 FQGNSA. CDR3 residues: CASSLVLRGGSTDTQYF. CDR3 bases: TGTGCCAGCAGCTTAGTGCTTCGGGGGGGGAGCACAGATACGCAGTATTTT.

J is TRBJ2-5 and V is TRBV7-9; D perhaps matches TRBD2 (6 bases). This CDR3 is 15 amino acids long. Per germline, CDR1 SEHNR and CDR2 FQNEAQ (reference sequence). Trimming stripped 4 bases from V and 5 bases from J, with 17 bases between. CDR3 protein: CASSSPGRREETQYF. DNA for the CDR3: TGTGCCAGCAGCTCCCCGGGACGGAGGGAGGAGACCCAGTACTTC. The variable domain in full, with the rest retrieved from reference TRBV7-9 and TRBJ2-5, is DTGVSQNPRHKITKRGQNVTFRCDPISEHNRLYWYRQTLGQGPEFLTYFQNEAQLEKSRLLSDRFSAERPKGSFSTLEIQRTEQGDSAMYLCASSSPGRREETQYFGPGTRLLVL.

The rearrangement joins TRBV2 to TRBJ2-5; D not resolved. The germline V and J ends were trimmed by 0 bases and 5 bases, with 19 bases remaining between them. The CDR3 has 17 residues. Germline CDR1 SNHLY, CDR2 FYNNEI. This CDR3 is CASSEAPRSPARETQYF. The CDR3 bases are TGTGCCAGCAGTGAAGCGCCCCGGTCGCCGGCGAGGGAGACCCAGTACTTC. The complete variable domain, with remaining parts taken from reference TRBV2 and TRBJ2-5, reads EPEVTQTPSHQVTQMGQEVILRCVPISNHLYFYWYRQILGQKVEFLVSFYNNEISEKSEIFDDQFSVERPDGSNFTLKIRSTKLEDSAMYFCASSEAPRSPARETQYFGPGTRLLVL.

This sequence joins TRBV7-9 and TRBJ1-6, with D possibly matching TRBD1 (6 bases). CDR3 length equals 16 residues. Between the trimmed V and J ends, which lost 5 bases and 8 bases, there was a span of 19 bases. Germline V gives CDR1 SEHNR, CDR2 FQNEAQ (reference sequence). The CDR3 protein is CASSPGAGNRDSPLHF. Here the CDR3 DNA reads TGTGCCAGCAGCCCAGGGGCAGGGAATAGGGATTCACCCCTCCACTTT.

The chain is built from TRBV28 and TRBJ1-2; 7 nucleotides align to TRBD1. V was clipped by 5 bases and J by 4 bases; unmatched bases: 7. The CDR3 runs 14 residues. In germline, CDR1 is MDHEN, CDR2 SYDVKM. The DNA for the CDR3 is TGTGCCAGCAGTCCCCCGGGGGACAGCTATGGCTACACCTTC. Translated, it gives CASSPPGDSYGYTF.

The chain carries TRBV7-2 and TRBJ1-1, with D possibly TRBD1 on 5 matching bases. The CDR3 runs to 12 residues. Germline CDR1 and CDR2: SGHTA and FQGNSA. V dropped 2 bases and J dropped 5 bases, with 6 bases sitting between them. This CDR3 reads CASSLRGTEAFF. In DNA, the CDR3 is TGTGCCAGCAGCTTACGGGGGACTGAAGCTTTCTTT.

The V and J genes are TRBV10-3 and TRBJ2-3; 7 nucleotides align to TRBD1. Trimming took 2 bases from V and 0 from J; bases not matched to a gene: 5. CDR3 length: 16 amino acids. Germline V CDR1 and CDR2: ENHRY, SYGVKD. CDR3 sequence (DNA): TGTGCCATCAGTGAGGACAGGGAACGGAGCACAGATACGCAGTATTTT. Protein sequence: CAISEDRERSTDTQYF.

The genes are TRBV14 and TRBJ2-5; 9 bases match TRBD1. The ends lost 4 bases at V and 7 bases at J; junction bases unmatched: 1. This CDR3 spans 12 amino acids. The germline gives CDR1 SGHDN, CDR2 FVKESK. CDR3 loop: CASSLDRGTQYF. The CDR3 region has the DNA TGTGCCAGCAGCCTGGACAGGGGGACCCAGTACTTC. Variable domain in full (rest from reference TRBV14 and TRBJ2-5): EAGVTQFPSHSVIEKGQTVTLRCDPISGHDNLYWYRRVMGKEIKFLLHFVKESKQDESGMPNNRFLAERTGGTYSTLKVQPAELEDSGVYFCASSLDRGTQYFGPGTRLLVL.

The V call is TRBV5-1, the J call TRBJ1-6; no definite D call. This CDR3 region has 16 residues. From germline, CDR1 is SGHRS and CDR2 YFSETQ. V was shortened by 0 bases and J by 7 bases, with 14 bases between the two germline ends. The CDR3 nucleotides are TGCGCCAGCAGCTTGGTGCCCGACATCCTAAATTCACCCCTCCACTTT. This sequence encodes CASSLVPDILNSPLHF.

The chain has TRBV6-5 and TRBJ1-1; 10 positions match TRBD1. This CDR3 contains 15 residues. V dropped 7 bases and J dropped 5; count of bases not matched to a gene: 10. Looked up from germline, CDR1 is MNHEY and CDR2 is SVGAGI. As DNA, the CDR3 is TGTGCCAGCACCCTGGAAGGGACAGGGGTAACTGAAGCTTTCTTT. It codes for CASTLEGTGVTEAFF.

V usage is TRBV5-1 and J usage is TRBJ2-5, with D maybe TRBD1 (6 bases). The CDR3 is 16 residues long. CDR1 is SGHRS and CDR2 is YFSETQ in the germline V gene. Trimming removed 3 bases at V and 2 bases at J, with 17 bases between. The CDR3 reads CASSWVTGYGQETQYF. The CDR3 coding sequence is TGCGCCAGCAGCTGGGTCACAGGGTACGGACAAGAGACCCAGTACTTC.

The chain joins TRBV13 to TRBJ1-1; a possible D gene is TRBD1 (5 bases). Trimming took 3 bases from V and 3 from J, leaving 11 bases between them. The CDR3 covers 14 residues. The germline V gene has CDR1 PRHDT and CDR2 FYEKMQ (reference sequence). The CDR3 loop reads CASSLGQGYTEAFF. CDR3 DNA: TGTGCCAGCAGCTTGGGGCAGGGATACACTGAAGCTTTCTTT.

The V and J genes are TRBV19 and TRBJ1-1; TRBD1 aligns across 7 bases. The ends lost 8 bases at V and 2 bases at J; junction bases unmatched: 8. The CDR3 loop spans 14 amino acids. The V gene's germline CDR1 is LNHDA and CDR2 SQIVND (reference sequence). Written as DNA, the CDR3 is TGTGCCAGTTGCCGACAGGGCCCAAACACTGAAGCTTTCTTT. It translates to CASCRQGPNTEAFF.

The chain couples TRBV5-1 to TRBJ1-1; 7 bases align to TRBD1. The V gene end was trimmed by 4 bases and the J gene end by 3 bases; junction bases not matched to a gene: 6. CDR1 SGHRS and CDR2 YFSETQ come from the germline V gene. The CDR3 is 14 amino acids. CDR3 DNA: TGCGCCAGCAGCGTAACAGGGGCGGACACTGAAGCTTTCTTT. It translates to CASSVTGADTEAFF.

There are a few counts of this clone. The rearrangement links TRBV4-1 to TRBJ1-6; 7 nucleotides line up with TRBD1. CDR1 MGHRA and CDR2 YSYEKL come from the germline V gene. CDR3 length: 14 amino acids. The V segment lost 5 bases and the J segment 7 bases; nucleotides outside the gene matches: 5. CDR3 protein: CASSNRGGNSPLHF. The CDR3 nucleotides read TGCGCCAGCAGCAACAGGGGTGGCAATTCACCCCTCCACTTT.

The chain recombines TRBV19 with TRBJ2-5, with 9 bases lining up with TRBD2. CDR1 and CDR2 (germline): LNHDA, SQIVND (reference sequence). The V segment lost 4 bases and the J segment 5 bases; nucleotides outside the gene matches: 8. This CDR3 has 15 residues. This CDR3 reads CASSTGTSPPETQYF. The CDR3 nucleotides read TGTGCCAGTAGTACAGGGACTAGCCCACCGGAGACCCAGTACTTC.

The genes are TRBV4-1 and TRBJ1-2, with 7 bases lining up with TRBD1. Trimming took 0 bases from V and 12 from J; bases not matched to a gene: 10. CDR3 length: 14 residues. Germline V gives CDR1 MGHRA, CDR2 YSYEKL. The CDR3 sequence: CASSQDLGTAYDTF. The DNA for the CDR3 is TGCGCCAGCAGCCAAGATCTCGGGACAGCATATGACACCTTC.

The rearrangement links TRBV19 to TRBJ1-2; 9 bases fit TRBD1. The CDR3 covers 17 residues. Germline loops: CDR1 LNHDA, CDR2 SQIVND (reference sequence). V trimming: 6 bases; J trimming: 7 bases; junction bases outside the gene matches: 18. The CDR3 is CASSTQGPGQGMFGYTF. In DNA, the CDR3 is TGTGCCAGTAGCACACAAGGGCCGGGACAGGGAATGTTTGGCTACACCTTC.

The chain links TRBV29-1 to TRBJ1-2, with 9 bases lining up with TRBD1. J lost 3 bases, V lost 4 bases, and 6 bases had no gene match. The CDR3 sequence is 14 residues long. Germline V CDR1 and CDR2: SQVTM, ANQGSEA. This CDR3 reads CSVVNTGGDYGYTF. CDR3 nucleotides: TGCAGCGTTGTTAACACAGGGGGCGACTATGGCTACACCTTC.

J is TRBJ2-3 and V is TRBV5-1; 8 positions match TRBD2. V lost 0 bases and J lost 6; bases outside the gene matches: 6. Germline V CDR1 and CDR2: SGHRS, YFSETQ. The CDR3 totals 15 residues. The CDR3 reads CASSLAGGASDTQYF. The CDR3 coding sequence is TGCGCCAGCAGCTTGGCGGGAGGGGCCTCTGATACGCAGTATTTT.

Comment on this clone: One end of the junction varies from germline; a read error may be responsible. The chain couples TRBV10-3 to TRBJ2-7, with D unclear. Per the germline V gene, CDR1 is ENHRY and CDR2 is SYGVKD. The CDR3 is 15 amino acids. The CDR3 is CASSESFGYPYEQYF. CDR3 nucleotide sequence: TGTGCCAGCAGTGAAAGTTTCGGTTACCCCTACGAGCAGTACTTC.

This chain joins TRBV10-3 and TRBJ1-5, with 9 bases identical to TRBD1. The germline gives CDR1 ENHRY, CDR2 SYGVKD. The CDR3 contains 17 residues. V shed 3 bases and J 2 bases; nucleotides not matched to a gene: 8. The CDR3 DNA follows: TGTGCCATCAGTGAAGGGACAGGGATGAAGGGCAATCAGCCCCAGCATTTT. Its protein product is CAISEGTGMKGNQPQHF.

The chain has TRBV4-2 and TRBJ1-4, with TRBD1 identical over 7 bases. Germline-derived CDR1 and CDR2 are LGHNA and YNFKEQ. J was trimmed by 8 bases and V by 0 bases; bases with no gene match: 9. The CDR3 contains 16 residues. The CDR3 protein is CASSQDLQGKGEKLFF. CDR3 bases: TGTGCCAGCAGCCAAGATCTACAGGGGAAGGGGGAAAAACTGTTTTTT.

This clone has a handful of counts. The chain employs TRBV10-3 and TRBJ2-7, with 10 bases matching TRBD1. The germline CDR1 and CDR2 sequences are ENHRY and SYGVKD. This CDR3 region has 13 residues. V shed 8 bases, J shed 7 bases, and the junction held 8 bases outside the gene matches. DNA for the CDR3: TGTGCCATCCGGGAGGGACAGGGGAGGGAGCAGTACTTC. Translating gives CAIREGQGREQYF.

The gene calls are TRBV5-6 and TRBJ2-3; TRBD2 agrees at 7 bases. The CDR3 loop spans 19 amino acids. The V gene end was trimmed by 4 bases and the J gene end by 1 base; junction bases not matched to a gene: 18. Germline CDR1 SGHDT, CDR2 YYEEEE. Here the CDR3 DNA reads TGTGCCAGCAGCCTCTTTGGGTCATTGGGTCGGGGGGGCACAGATACGCAGTATTTT. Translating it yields CASSLFGSLGRGGTDTQYF.